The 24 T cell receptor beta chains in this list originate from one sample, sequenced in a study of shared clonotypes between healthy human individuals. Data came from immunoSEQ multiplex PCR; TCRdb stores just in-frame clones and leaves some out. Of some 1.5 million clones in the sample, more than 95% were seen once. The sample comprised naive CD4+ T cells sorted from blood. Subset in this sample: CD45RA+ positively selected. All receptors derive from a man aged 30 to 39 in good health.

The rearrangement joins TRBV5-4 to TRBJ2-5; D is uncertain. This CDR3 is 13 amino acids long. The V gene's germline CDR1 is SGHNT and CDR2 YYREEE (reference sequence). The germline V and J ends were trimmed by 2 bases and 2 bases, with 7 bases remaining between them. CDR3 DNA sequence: TGTGCCAGCAGCTTTCCACAACAAGAGACCCAGTACTTC. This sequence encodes CASSFPQQETQYF. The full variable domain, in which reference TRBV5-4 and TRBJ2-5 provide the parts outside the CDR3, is ETGVTQSPTHLIKTRGQQVTLRCSSQSGHNTVSWYQQALGQGPQFIFQYYREEENGRGNFPPRFSGLQFPNYSSELNVNALELDDSALYLCASSFPQQETQYFGPGTRLLVL.

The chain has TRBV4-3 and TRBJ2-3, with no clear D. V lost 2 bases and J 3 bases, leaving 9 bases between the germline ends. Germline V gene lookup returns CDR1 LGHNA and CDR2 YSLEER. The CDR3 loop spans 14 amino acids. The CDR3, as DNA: TGCGCCAGCAGCCAACGAACACGGACAGATACGCAGTATTTT. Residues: CASSQRTRTDTQYF.

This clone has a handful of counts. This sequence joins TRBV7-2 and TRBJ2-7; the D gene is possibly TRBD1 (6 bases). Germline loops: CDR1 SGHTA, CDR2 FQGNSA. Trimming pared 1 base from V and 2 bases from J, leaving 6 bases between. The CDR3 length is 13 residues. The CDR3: CASSLEGAYEQYF. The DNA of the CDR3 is TGTGCCAGCAGCTTAGAGGGGGCCTACGAGCAGTACTTC.

The CDR3 DNA is TGCAGCGCTACGGGACTAATCAACACCGGGGAGCTGTTTTTT. This encodes CSATGLINTGELFF. V and J are TRBV29-1 and TRBJ2-2; 7 bases are shared with TRBD2. The trim removed 7 bases at V and 2 bases at J, leaving 7 bases unmatched. The CDR3 loop spans 14 amino acids. CDR1 is SQVTM, CDR2 ANQGSEA, per germline.

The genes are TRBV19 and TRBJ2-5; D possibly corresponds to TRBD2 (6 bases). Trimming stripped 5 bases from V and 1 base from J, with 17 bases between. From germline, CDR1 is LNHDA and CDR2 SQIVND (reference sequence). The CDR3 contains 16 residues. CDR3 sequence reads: CASSVGAGLIQETQYF. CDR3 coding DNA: TGTGCCAGTAGTGTTGGGGCGGGACTTATCCAAGAGACCCAGTACTTC.

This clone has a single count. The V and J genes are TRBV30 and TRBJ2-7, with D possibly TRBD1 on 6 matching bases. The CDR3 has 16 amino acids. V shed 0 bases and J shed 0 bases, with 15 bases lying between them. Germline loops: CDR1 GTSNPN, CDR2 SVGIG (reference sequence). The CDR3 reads CAWSVEGGLSSYEQYF. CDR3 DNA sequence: TGTGCCTGGAGTGTAGAAGGGGGATTAAGCTCCTACGAGCAGTACTTC.

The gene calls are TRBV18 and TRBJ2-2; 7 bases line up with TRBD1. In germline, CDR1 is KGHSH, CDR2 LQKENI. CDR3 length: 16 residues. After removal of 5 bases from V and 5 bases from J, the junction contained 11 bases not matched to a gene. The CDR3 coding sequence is TGTGCCAGCTCATCGTTTGGACAGGAGTATACCGGGGAGCTGTTTTTT. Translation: CASSSFGQEYTGELFF.

The CDR3 loop reads CASSLLSTAEQFF. CDR3 bases: TGTGCCAGCAGCTTACTATCGACAGCTGAGCAGTTCTTC. V gene TRBV7-9 combines with J gene TRBJ2-1; D is possibly TRBD1 (5 bases). Looked up from germline, CDR1 is SEHNR and CDR2 is FQNEAQ (reference sequence). The CDR3 is 13 residues long. Trimming took 2 bases from V and 9 from J, leaving 11 bases between them.

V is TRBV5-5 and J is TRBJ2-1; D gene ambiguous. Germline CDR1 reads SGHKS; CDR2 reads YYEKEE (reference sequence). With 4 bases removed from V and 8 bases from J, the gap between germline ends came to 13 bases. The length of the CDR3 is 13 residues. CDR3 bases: TGTGCCAGCAGCACTCCCCGGGCCGATGAGCAGTTCTTC. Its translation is CASSTPRADEQFF.

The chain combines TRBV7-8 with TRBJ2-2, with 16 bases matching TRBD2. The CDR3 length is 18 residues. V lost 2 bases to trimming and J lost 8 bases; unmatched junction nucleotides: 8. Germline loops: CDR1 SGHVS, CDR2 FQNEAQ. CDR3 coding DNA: TGTGCCAGCAGCTTACTGGGGACTAGCGGGAGGGCCGGTGGGGAGCTGTTTTTT. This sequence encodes CASSLLGTSGRAGGELFF. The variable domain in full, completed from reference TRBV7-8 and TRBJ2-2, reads GAGVSQSPRYKVAKRGQDVALRCDPISGHVSLFWYQQALGQGPEFLTYFQNEAQLDKSGLPSDRFFAERPEGSVSTLKIQRTQQEDSAVYLCASSLLGTSGRAGGELFFGEGSRLTVL.

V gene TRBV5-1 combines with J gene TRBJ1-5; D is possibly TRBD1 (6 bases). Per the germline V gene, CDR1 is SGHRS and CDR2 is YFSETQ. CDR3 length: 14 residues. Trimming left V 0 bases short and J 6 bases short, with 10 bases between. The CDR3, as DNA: TGCGCCAGCAGCTTGGGTGGGGGCCGTCAGCCCCAGCATTTT. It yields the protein CASSLGGGRQPQHF.

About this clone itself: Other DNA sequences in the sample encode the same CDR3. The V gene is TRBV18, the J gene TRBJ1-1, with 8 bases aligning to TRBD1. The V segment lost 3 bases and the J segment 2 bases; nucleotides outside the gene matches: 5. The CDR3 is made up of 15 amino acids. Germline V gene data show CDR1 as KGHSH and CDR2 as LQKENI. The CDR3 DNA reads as TGTGCCAGCTCACCCAGAACAGGGGGTAACACTGAAGCTTTCTTT. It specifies CASSPRTGGNTEAFF.

CDR3 nucleotides: TGTGCCAGCTCACCTTCGCGACAGGGCTTGAACTATGGCTACACCTTC. Encoded protein: CASSPSRQGLNYGYTF. This sequence joins TRBV18 and TRBJ1-2; TRBD1 matches 7 bases. V lost 3 bases and J lost 2; bases outside the gene matches: 9. This CDR3 comprises 16 residues. Germline CDR1 is KGHSH and CDR2 is LQKENI.

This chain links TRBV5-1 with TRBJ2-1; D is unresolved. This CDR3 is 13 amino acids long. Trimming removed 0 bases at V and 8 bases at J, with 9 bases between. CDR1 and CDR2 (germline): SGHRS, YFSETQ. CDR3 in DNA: TGCGCCAGCAGCTTGGAGGGTCGCCATGAGCAGTTCTTC. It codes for CASSLEGRHEQFF.

As DNA, the CDR3 is TGTGCCAGCAGTGGGGGACTAGCGGGAGTCCCACCCCCCTACGAGCAGTACTTC. This codes for CASSGGLAGVPPPYEQYF. This chain connects TRBV27 to TRBJ2-7; 14 bases are shared with TRBD2. Germline V lookup: CDR1 MNHEY, CDR2 SMNVEV (reference sequence). CDR3 length: 18 amino acids. The V gene end was trimmed by 5 bases and the J gene end by 2 bases; junction bases not matched to a gene: 11.

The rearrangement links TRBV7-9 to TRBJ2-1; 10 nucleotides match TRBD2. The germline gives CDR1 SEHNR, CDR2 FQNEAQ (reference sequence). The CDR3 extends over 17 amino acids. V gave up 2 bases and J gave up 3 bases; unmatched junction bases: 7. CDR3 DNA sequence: TGTGCCAGCAGCTTATCCGCTCTAGCGGGGGTCTACAATGAGCAGTTCTTC. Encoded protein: CASSLSALAGVYNEQFF.

The DNA of the CDR3 is TGTGCCAGCAGCCAAGCGGCTAGCGGGAGCTACGAGCAGTACTTC. Translating gives CASSQAASGSYEQYF. V usage is TRBV14 and J usage is TRBJ2-7; 10 bases line up with TRBD2. Per germline, CDR1 SGHDN and CDR2 FVKESK. The CDR3 spans 15 residues. The V gene end was trimmed by 1 base and the J gene end by 3 bases; junction bases not matched to a gene: 3.

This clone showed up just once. CDR3 sequence reads: CASSPVGHPGTGELFF. The CDR3 DNA reads TGTGCCAGCTCACCGGTCGGACACCCAGGAACCGGGGAGCTGTTTTTT. V usage is TRBV18 and J usage is TRBJ2-2; maybe TRBD1 (5 bases). The CDR3 has 16 residues. Germline V gene sequence: CDR1 KGHSH, CDR2 LQKENI. Between the trimmed V and J ends, which lost 3 bases and 5 bases, there was a span of 16 bases.

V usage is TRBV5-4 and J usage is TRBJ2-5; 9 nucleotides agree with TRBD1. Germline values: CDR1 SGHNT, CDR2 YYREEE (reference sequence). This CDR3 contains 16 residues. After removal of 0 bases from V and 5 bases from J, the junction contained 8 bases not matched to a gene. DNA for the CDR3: TGTGCCAGCAGCTTGGCGGGACAGGGAGTAATGGAGACCCAGTACTTC. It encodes CASSLAGQGVMETQYF. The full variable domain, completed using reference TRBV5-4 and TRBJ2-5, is ETGVTQSPTHLIKTRGQQVTLRCSSQSGHNTVSWYQQALGQGPQFIFQYYREEENGRGNFPPRFSGLQFPNYSSELNVNALELDDSALYLCASSLAGQGVMETQYFGPGTRLLVL.

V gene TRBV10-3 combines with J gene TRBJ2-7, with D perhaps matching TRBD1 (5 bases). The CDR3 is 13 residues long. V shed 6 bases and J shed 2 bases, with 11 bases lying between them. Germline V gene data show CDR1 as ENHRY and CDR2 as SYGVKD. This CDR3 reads CAISPMTAYEQYF. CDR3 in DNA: TGTGCCATCAGCCCGATGACAGCCTACGAGCAGTACTTC.

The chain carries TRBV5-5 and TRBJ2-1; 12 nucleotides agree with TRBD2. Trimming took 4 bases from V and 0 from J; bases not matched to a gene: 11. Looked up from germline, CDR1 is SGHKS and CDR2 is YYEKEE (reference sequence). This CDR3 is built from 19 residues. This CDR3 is CASSPLAGGPPSSYNEQFF. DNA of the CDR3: TGTGCCAGCAGCCCCCTAGCGGGAGGGCCTCCGAGCTCCTACAATGAGCAGTTCTTC. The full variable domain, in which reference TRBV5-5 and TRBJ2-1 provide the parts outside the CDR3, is DAGVTQSPTHLIKTRGQQVTLRCSPISGHKSVSWYQQVLGQGPQFIFQYYEKEERGRGNFPDRFSARQFPNYSSELNVNALLLGDSALYLCASSPLAGGPPSSYNEQFFGPGTRLTVL.

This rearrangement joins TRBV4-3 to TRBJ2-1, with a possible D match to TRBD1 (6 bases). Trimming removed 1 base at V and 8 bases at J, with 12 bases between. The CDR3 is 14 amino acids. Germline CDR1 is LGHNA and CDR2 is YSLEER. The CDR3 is CASSQVVSGDEQFF. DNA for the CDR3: TGCGCCAGCAGCCAAGTCGTCTCAGGGGATGAGCAGTTCTTC.

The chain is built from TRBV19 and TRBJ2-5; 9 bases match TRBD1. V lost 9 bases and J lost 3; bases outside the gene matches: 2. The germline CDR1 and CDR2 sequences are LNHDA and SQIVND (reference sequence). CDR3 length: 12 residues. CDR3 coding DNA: TGTGCCAGCCGGGACAGGGAAGAGACCCAGTACTTC. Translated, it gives CASRDREETQYF.

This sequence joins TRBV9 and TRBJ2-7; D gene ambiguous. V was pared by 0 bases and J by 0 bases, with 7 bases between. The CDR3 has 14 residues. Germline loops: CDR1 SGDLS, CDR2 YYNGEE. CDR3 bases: TGTGCCAGCAGCGTAGGGGAAAGCTCCTACGAGCAGTACTTC. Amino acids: CASSVGESSYEQYF.